Each of the 9 T cell receptor beta chains below was sequenced from the same sample in a study of Ad26.COV2.S vaccination and SARS-CoV-2 variants. The treatment denotes: about 20 received Ad26.COV2.S at low or high dose, single or two shots; a few received placebo; per-sample allocation not given. Day 63 after the first vaccine or placebo injection was the time point for sampling. TCRdb keeps only in-frame clones here, not all; method: immunoSEQ multiplex PCR. The sample consists of about 350,000 clones, roughly 90% of them appearing once. Sequences were derived from peripheral blood, sampled in a trial of Ad26.COV2.S vaccine versus placebo. The receptor source for this set is a person between 18 and 65 years old who received the Ad26.COV2.S COVID-19 vaccine or a placebo.

The chain combines TRBV28 with TRBJ2-1, with D unresolved. Between the trimmed V and J ends, which lost 8 bases and 3 bases, there was a span of 8 bases. The CDR3 is made up of 12 amino acids. In germline, CDR1 is MDHEN, CDR2 SYDVKM. The CDR3 region has the DNA TGTGCCAGCCGTCTGGGCTACAATGAGCAGTTCTTC. Protein sequence: CASRLGYNEQFF.

The rearrangement links TRBV28 to TRBJ1-4; D not resolved. Per germline, CDR1 MDHEN and CDR2 SYDVKM. Trimming removed 5 bases from V and 5 bases from J, with 12 bases in between. The CDR3 contains 14 residues. The CDR3 nucleotides read TGTGCCAGCAGTCCCGGACCGAGGAATGAAAAACTGTTTTTT. Translation gives CASSPGPRNEKLFF.

The V gene is TRBV5-6, the J gene TRBJ2-6; tentatively, D is TRBD1 (6 bases). The CDR3 contains 15 residues. With 3 bases removed from V and 2 bases from J, the gap between germline ends came to 9 bases. Germline V lookup: CDR1 SGHDT, CDR2 YYEEEE. In DNA form, the CDR3 reads TGTGCCAGCAGCTCCGGACAGACTGGGGCCAACGTCCTGACTTTC. Its translation: CASSSGQTGANVLTF.

V and J are TRBV19 and TRBJ1-5; D gene uncertain. V lost 5 bases, J lost 5 bases, and 16 bases lay in between. The CDR3 totals 15 residues. CDR1 LNHDA and CDR2 SQIVND come from the germline V gene (reference sequence). The CDR3 protein is CASSVGPQNDQPQHF. The CDR3 nucleotides read TGTGCCAGTAGTGTCGGGCCCCAAAATGATCAGCCCCAGCATTTT.

This sequence joins TRBV10-1 and TRBJ2-1; D possibly corresponds to TRBD2 (6 bases). V was trimmed by 6 bases and J by 9 bases, leaving 18 bases between them. Germline V gives CDR1 WNHNN, CDR2 SYGVQD (reference sequence). The length of the CDR3 is 14 residues. The CDR3 coding sequence is TGCGCCAGCAGCCCCCGGACTATGTTGGGTGAGCAGTTCTTC. Encoded protein: CASSPRTMLGEQFF.

The chain is built from TRBV27 and TRBJ1-2; D is uncertain. Trimming took off 11 bases at V and 4 bases at J, with 20 bases between the two ends. Germline CDR1 and CDR2: MNHEY and SMNVEV (reference sequence). The CDR3 extends over 14 amino acids. This CDR3 reads CAPDVGRKIYGYTF. The CDR3 region has the DNA TGTGCCCCGGACGTTGGGCGGAAAATCTATGGCTACACCTTC.

The gene calls are TRBV28 and TRBJ1-2, with 8 bases matching TRBD1. Germline values: CDR1 MDHEN, CDR2 SYDVKM. CDR3 length: 14 residues. V gave up 5 bases and J gave up 10 bases; unmatched junction bases: 12. The CDR3 is CASSRGQGIGDYTF. The DNA of the CDR3 is TGTGCCAGCAGTAGAGGACAGGGAATAGGTGACTACACCTTC.

The CDR3 reads CASSPGQTYTEAFF. CDR3 DNA: TGTGCCAGCAGCCCAGGACAGACCTACACTGAAGCTTTCTTT. This chain links TRBV3-1 (or the pseudogene TRBV3-2) with TRBJ1-1, with a possible D match to TRBD1 (6 bases). This CDR3 is 14 amino acids long. The V and J ends lost 4 bases and 3 bases respectively, with 12 bases between them. CDR1 LGHDT and CDR2 YNNKEL come from the germline V gene (reference sequence).

J is TRBJ1-5 and V is TRBV5-6, with 9 bases that match TRBD1. From germline, CDR1 is SGHDT and CDR2 YYEEEE. The CDR3 runs 15 residues. V shed 5 bases and J 1 base; nucleotides not matched to a gene: 4. CDR3 in amino acids: CASSPGTGSNQPQHF. As DNA, the CDR3 is TGTGCCAGCAGTCCCGGGACAGGGAGCAATCAGCCCCAGCATTTT.